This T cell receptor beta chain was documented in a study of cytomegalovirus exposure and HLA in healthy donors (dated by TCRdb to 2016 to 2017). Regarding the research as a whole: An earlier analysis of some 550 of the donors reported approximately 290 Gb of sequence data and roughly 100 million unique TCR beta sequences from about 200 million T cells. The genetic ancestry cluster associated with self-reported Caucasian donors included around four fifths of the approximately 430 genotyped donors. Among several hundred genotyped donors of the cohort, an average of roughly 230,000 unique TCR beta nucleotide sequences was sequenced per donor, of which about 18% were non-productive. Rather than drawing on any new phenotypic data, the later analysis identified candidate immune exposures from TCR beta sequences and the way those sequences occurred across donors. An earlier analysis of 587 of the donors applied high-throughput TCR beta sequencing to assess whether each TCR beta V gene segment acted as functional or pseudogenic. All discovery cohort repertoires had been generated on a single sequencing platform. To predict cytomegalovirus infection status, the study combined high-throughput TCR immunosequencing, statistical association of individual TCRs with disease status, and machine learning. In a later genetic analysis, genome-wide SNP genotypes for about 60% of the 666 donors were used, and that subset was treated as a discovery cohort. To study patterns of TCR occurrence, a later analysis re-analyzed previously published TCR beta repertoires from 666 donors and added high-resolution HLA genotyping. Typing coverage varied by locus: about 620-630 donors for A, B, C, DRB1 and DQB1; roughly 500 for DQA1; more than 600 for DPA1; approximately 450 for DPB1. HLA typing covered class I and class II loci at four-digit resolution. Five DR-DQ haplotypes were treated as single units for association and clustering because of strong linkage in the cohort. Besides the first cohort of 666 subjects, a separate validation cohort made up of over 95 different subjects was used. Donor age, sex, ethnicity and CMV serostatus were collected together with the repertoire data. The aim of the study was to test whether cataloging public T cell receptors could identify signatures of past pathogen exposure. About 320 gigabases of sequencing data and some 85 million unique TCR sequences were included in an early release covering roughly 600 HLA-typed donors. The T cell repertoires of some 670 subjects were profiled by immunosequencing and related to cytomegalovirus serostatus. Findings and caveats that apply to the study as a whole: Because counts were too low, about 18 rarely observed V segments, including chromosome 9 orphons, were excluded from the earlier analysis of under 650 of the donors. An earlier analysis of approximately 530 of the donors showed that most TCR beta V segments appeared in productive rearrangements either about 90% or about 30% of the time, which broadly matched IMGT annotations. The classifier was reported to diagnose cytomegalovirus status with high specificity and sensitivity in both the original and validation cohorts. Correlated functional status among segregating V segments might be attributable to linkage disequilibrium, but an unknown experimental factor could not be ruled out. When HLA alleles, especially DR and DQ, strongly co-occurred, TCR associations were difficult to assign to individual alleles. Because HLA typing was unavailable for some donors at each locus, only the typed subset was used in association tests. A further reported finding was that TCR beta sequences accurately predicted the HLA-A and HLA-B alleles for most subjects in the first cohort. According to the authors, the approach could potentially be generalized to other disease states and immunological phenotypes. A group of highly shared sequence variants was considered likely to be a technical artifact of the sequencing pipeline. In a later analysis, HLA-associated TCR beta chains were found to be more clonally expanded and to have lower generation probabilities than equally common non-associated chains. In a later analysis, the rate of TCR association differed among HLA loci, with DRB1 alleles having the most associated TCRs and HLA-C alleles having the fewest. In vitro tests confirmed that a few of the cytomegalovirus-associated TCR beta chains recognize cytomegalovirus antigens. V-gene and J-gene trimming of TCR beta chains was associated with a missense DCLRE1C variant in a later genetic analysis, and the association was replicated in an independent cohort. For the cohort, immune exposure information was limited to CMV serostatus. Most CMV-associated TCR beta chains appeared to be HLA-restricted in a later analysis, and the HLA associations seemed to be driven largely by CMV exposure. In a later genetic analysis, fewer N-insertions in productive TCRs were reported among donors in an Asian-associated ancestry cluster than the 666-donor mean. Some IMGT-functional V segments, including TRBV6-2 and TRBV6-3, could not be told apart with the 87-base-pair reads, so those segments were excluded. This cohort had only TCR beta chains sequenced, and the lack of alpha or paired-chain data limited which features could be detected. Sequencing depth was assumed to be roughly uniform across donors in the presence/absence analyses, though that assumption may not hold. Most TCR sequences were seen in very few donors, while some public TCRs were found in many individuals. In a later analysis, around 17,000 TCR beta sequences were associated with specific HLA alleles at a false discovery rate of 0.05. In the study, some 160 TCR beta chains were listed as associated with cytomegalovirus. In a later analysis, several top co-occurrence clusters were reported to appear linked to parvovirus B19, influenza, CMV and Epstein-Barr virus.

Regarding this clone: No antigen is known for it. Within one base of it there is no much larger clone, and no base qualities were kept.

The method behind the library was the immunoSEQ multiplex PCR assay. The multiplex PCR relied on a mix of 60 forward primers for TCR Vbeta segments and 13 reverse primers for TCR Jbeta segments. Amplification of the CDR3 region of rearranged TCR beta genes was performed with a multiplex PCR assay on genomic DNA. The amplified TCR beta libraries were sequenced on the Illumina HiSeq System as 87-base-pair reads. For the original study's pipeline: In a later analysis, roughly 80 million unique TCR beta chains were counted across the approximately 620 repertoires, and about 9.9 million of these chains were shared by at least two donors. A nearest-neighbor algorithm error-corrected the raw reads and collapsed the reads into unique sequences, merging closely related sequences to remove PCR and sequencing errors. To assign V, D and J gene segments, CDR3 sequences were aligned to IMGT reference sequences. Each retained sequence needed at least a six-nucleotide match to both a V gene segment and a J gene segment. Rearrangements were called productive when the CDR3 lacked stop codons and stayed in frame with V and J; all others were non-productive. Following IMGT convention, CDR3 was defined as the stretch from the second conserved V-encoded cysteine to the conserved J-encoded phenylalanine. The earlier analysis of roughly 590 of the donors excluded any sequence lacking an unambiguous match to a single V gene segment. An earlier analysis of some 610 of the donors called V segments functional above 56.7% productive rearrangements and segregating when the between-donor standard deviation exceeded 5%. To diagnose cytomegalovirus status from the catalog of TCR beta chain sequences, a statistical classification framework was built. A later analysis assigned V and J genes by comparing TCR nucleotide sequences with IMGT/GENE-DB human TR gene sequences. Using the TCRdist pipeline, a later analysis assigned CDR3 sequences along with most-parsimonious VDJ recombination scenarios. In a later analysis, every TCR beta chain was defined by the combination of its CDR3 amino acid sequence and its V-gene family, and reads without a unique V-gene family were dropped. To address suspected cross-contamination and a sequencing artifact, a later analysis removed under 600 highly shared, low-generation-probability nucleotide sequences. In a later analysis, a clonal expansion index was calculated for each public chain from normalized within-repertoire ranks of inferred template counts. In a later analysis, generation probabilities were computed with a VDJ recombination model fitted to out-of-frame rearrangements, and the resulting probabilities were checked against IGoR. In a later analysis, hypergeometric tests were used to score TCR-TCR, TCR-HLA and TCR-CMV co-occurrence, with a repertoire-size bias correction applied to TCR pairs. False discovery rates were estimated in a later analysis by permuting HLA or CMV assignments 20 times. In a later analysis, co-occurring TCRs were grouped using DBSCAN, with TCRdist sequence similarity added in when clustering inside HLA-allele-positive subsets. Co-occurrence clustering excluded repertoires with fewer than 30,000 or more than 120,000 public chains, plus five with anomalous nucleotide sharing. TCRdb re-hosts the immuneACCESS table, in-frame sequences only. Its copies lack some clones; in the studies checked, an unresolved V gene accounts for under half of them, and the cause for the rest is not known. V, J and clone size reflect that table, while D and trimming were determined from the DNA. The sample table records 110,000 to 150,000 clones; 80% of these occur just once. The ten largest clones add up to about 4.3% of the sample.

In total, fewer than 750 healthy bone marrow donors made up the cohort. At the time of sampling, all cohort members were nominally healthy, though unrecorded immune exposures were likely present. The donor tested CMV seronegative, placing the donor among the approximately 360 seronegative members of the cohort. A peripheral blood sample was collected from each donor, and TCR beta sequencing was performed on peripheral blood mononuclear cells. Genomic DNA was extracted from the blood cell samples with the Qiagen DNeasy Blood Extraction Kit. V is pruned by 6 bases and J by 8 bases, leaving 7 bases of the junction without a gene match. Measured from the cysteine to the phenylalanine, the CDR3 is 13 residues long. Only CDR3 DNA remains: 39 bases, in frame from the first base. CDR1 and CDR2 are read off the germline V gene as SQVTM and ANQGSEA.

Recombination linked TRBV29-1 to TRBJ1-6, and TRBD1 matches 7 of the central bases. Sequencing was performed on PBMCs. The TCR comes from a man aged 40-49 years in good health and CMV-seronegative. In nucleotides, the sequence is TGCAGCGTCCGACAGGGAAGTCATTCACCCCTCCACTTT. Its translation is CSVRQGSHSPLHF.